This entry lists 6 T cell receptor beta chains sequenced from one sample in a study of response to subunit inactivated influenza vaccine. MiXCR, applied by TCRdb to the RT-PCR reads, yields one record per CDR3 protein. The sample yields approximately 170,000 distinct CDR3 sequences, 13% to 15% seen once. Specimen: CD8+ T cells sorted from PBMCs, collected approximately 5 days after vaccination. The source is a man aged 50-59 years who received an inactivated influenza vaccine.

J is TRBJ2-7 and V is TRBV27; no firm D call. V was clipped by 0 bases and J by 3 bases, with 12 bases between them. The germline CDR1 and CDR2 sequences are MNHEY and SMNVEV (reference sequence). The CDR3 spans 15 residues. As DNA, the CDR3 is TGTGCCAGCAGTTTATCGGACGGGCTAGGCTACGAGCAGTACTTC. It encodes CASSLSDGLGYEQYF.

The table lists this clonotype with a few counts. V gene TRBV6-2 or TRBV6-3 combines with J gene TRBJ2-1; tentatively, D is TRBD1 or TRBD2 (7 bases each). The CDR3 totals 14 residues. V was cut by 2 bases and J by 4 bases, with 9 bases left in between. Germline V gene data show CDR1 as MNHEY and CDR2 as SVGEGT. The chain's CDR3 is CASSYQGGYNEQFF. The CDR3 bases are TGTGCCAGCAGTTACCAGGGGGGGTACAATGAGCAGTTCTTC.

This clonotype was seen a handful of times. This sequence joins TRBV29-1 and TRBJ2-1, with 11 bases identical to TRBD2. Germline CDR1 reads SQVTM; CDR2 reads ANQGSEA. V lost 6 bases to trimming and J lost 6 bases; unmatched junction nucleotides: 7. This CDR3 comprises 14 residues. The CDR3 sequence is CSVSLSGGANEQFF. The DNA of the CDR3 is TGCAGCGTGTCACTTAGCGGGGGGGCCAATGAGCAGTTCTTC.

This clonotype was detected a few times. Sequence at one end of the junction differs from germline and may be a read error. The chain is built from TRBV4-1 and TRBJ2-1; the D gene is possibly TRBD2 (6 bases). This CDR3 has 16 amino acids. Germline CDR1 reads MGHRA; CDR2 reads YSYEKL. Here the CDR3 DNA reads TGCGCCAGCAGCCAAGTAGTTAGCGGACCCTACAGTGAGCAGTTCTTC. As protein: CASSQVVSGPYSEQFF.

This clonotype came up many times. The chain employs TRBV11-2 and TRBJ2-1; 10 positions agree with TRBD1. The CDR3 contains 12 residues. Germline assignment: CDR1 SGHAT and CDR2 FQNNGV. Trimming took 8 bases from V and 7 from J; bases not matched to a gene: 2. This CDR3 is CASRTGGNEQFF. The CDR3 DNA is TGTGCCAGCCGGACAGGGGGGAATGAGCAGTTCTTC.

The chain joins TRBV6-5 to TRBJ2-5, with D possibly being TRBD1 (6 bases). V was shortened by 0 bases and J by 0 bases, with 11 bases between the two germline ends. The CDR3 sequence is 16 residues long. In germline, CDR1 is MNHEY, CDR2 SVGAGI. Here the CDR3 reads CASSYSPGAYQETQYF. The CDR3 DNA follows: TGTGCCAGCAGTTACTCTCCAGGGGCGTACCAAGAGACCCAGTACTTC.